The 30 T cell receptor beta chains below all came from one sample that was sequenced in a study of blood T cell repertoires in COVID-19. Only in-frame clones appear in the TCRdb table, and some are missing; sequencing was by immunoSEQ multiplex PCR. The profile shows 60,000 to 70,000 clones, approximately 80% of them singletons. Sequences were obtained from peripheral blood. The receptors stem from a man between 60 and 75 years old with acute or convalescent COVID-19.

This chain joins TRBV7-8 and TRBJ2-7; D is perhaps TRBD1 (6 bases). In germline, CDR1 is SGHVS, CDR2 FQNEAQ. Trimming pared 5 bases from V and 1 base from J, leaving 12 bases between. The CDR3 consists of 14 residues. The DNA for the CDR3 is TGTGCCAGCAGCCGAGGGGGACAATCCTACGAGCAGTACTTC. As protein: CASSRGGQSYEQYF.

V is TRBV19 and J is TRBJ1-2, with 9 positions matching TRBD1. V shed 7 bases and J 7 bases; nucleotides not matched to a gene: 13. CDR3 length: 15 residues. Per germline, CDR1 LNHDA and CDR2 SQIVND (reference sequence). DNA of the CDR3: TGTGCCAGTACCCAAATCCGGACAGGGGTGTTTGGCTACACCTTC. Its protein is CASTQIRTGVFGYTF.

The CDR3 sequence is CASSQDPSGVVNEQFF. DNA for the CDR3: TGCGCCAGCAGCCAAGATCCTAGCGGGGTAGTCAATGAGCAGTTCTTC. The rearrangement links TRBV4-3 to TRBJ2-1; 9 nucleotides match TRBD2. The CDR3 contains 16 residues. Germline lookup yields CDR1 LGHNA and CDR2 YSLEER. J lost 6 bases, V lost 0 bases, and 6 bases had no gene match.

The CDR3 protein is CAIIYPGQGIRYEQYF. CDR3 coding DNA: TGTGCCATCATCTACCCGGGACAGGGGATAAGATACGAGCAGTACTTC. The genes are TRBV10-3 and TRBJ2-7; 10 bases agree with TRBD1. This CDR3 is 16 amino acids long. The trim removed 7 bases at V and 4 bases at J, leaving 13 bases unmatched. Germline lookup yields CDR1 ENHRY and CDR2 SYGVKD.

V usage is TRBV5-8 and J usage is TRBJ1-5, with D possibly TRBD1 on 6 matching bases. V shed 5 bases and J shed 0 bases, with 9 bases lying between them. The length of the CDR3 is 14 residues. Germline V gene data show CDR1 as SGHTS and CDR2 as YDEGEE. CDR3 nucleotides: TGTGCCAGCAGGGACAGATATAGCAATCAGCCCCAGCATTTT. It encodes CASRDRYSNQPQHF.

The chain uses TRBV14 and TRBJ2-3; 11 nucleotides agree with TRBD2. CDR1 SGHDN and CDR2 FVKESK come from the germline V gene. The trim removed 0 bases at V and 0 bases at J, leaving 5 bases unmatched. The CDR3 is 18 amino acids. CDR3 region: CASSQDSSSGGSTDTQYF. The CDR3 bases are TGTGCCAGCAGCCAAGATTCGTCTAGCGGGGGGAGCACAGATACGCAGTATTTT.

The chain combines TRBV27 with TRBJ2-7; 11 nucleotides agree with TRBD1. Germline values: CDR1 MNHEY, CDR2 SMNVEV (reference sequence). The CDR3 sequence is 16 residues long. Trimming cost V 0 bases and J 3 bases; bases outside gene matches: 4. The CDR3, as DNA: TGTGCCAGCAGTTTATCCTGGACAGGGGGCTACTACGAGCAGTACTTC. Its protein is CASSLSWTGGYYEQYF.

This chain uses TRBV5-8 with TRBJ1-6; 9 nucleotides match TRBD1. Trimming removed 0 bases from V and 10 bases from J; junction bases left unmatched: 5. Germline CDR1 reads SGHTS; CDR2 reads YDEGEE. There are 15 residues in the CDR3. The CDR3 sequence: CASSLEGTGKSPLHF. DNA of the CDR3: TGTGCCAGCAGCTTGGAGGGGACAGGGAAATCACCCCTCCACTTT. Filled out from reference TRBV5-8 and TRBJ1-6, the complete variable domain reads EAGVTQSPTHLIKTRGQQATLRCSPISGHTSVYWYQQALGLGLQFLLWYDEGEERNRGNFPPRFSGRQFPNYSSELNVNALELEDSALYLCASSLEGTGKSPLHFGNGTRLTVT.

The chain has TRBV18 and TRBJ1-4, with TRBD1 identical over 9 bases. Trimming cost V 3 bases and J 3 bases; bases outside gene matches: 8. This CDR3 region has 17 residues. The germline V gene has CDR1 KGHSH and CDR2 LQKENI. CDR3 amino acids: CASSPTGGLVSNEKLFF. CDR3 sequence (DNA): TGTGCCAGCTCACCGACAGGGGGATTGGTCTCTAATGAAAAACTGTTTTTT.

This rearrangement joins TRBV3-1 (or the pseudogene TRBV3-2) to TRBJ1-1; TRBD1 is a possible D gene (5 bases). Between the trimmed V and J ends, which lost 4 bases and 5 bases, there was a span of 17 bases. Germline V gene data show CDR1 as LGHDT and CDR2 as YNNKEL (reference sequence). The CDR3 is made up of 15 amino acids. The CDR3 loop is CASSRTTALRTEAFF. Written as DNA, the CDR3 is TGTGCCAGCAGCCGGACGACAGCGCTGCGAACTGAAGCTTTCTTT.

This clone showed up just once. This rearrangement joins TRBV5-1 to TRBJ2-2; D ambiguous. V shed 7 bases and J shed 0 bases, with 10 bases lying between them. The CDR3 loop spans 14 amino acids. Germline V CDR1 and CDR2: SGHRS, YFSETQ. CDR3 sequence: CASSYWSNTGELFF. The CDR3 DNA is TGCGCCAGCTCTTACTGGTCGAACACCGGGGAGCTGTTTTTT.

V is TRBV20-1 and J is TRBJ1-5; no firm D call. This CDR3 comprises 14 residues. The V gene's germline CDR1 is DFQATT and CDR2 SNEGSKA (reference sequence). Trimming shortened V by 3 bases and J by 6 bases, and 15 bases separated the two germline ends. In nucleotides, the CDR3 is TGCAGTGCTAGTAACGCCAGAGGTGGTCAGCCCCAGCATTTT. It encodes CSASNARGGQPQHF.

The CDR3 loop reads CASSWDGSRVLSGYTF. DNA of the CDR3: TGTGCCAGCAGCTGGGATGGGTCGAGGGTTCTTAGTGGCTACACCTTC. The chain is built from TRBV7-9 and TRBJ1-2; D is undetermined. V was clipped by 4 bases and J by 7 bases, with 22 bases between them. Germline-derived CDR1 and CDR2 are SEHNR and FQNEAQ (reference sequence). The CDR3 covers 16 residues.

This rearrangement joins TRBV18 to TRBJ2-7; 9 bases map to TRBD2. The CDR3 length is 15 residues. V was pared by 3 bases and J by 5 bases, with 8 bases of the junction left unmatched. Germline V lookup: CDR1 KGHSH, CDR2 LQKENI. The DNA for the CDR3 is TGTGCCAGCTCACCTACACCAGCGGGGGGCAACGAGCAGTACGTC. Its translation: CASSPTPAGGNEQYV.

V and J are TRBV6-1 and TRBJ2-2; 8 nucleotides agree with TRBD1. The J segment lost 1 base and the V segment lost 3 bases, leaving 1 base of the junction unmatched. This CDR3 has 15 residues. CDR1 and CDR2 from the germline V gene are MNHNS and SASEGT. CDR3 protein: CASSDGQGNTGELFF. The CDR3 DNA follows: TGTGCCAGCAGTGATGGACAGGGGAACACCGGGGAGCTGTTTTTT.

The CDR3 DNA reads as TGTGCCAGCTCCCGATCCCGGGACAGGGGGGGAGATACGCAGTATTTT. Protein sequence: CASSRSRDRGGDTQYF. The V and J genes are TRBV18 and TRBJ2-3; 11 bases fit TRBD1. The trim removed 6 bases at V and 5 bases at J, leaving 10 bases unmatched. This CDR3 is 16 amino acids long. Germline CDR1 and CDR2: KGHSH and LQKENI.

This rearrangement joins TRBV10-2 to TRBJ1-6; possibly TRBD1 for D (6 bases). Trimming cost V 0 bases and J 6 bases, with 15 bases left between them. The CDR3 length is 17 residues. Germline lookup yields CDR1 WSHSY and CDR2 SAAADI. The CDR3 sequence: CASSESWPGAGNSPLHF. CDR3 in DNA: TGCGCCAGCAGTGAGTCGTGGCCAGGGGCTGGTAATTCACCCCTCCACTTT.

V gene TRBV20-1 combines with J gene TRBJ1-2; 7 bases map to TRBD1. Germline lookup yields CDR1 DFQATT and CDR2 SNEGSKA (reference sequence). V was pared by 6 bases and J by 8 bases, with 6 bases of the junction left unmatched. The CDR3 sequence is 11 residues long. CDR3 sequence: CSATGTAGYTF. The DNA of the CDR3 is TGCAGTGCCACCGGGACAGCCGGCTACACCTTC.

V usage is TRBV18 and J usage is TRBJ1-1; possibly TRBD1 for D (5 bases). Germline CDR1 reads KGHSH; CDR2 reads LQKENI. The CDR3 contains 13 residues. V lost 3 bases to trimming and J lost 3 bases, with 8 bases between them. The CDR3 sequence is CASSPQGDTEAFF. Written as DNA, the CDR3 is TGTGCCAGCTCACCTCAAGGGGACACTGAAGCTTTCTTT.

This chain links TRBV5-1 with TRBJ1-2; no clear D gene. This CDR3 region has 12 residues. Per germline, CDR1 SGHRS and CDR2 YFSETQ. Trimming pared 0 bases from V and 7 bases from J, leaving 7 bases between. In DNA form, the CDR3 reads TGCGCCAGCAGCTTGGAGTCAGGTGGCTACACCTTC. Residues: CASSLESGGYTF.

The chain couples TRBV15 to TRBJ1-2; TRBD1 matches at 7 bases. This CDR3 has 15 amino acids. Trimming removed 0 bases from V and 4 bases from J; junction bases left unmatched: 5. CDR1 and CDR2 (germline): LNHNV, YYDKDF (reference sequence). The CDR3 is CATSRDVGQIYGYTF. In DNA, the CDR3 is TGTGCCACCAGCAGAGATGTGGGACAGATCTATGGCTACACCTTC.

V usage is TRBV2 and J usage is TRBJ2-2; TRBD1 aligns across 8 bases. This CDR3 has 14 residues. V gave up 7 bases and J gave up 7 bases; unmatched junction bases: 8. Germline assignment: CDR1 SNHLY and CDR2 FYNNEI. This chain's CDR3 is CASTQDRADGELFF. The CDR3 DNA sequence: TGTGCCAGCACCCAGGACAGGGCGGACGGGGAGCTGTTTTTT.

The gene calls are TRBV7-2 and TRBJ1-5; a possible D gene is TRBD1 (6 bases). CDR3 length: 15 residues. V was clipped by 5 bases and J by 9 bases, with 20 bases between them. Germline V CDR1 and CDR2: SGHTA, FQGNSA. CDR3 sequence reads: CASSPRTVPGWPQHF. The CDR3 nucleotides read TGTGCCAGCAGCCCAAGGACAGTGCCGGGGTGGCCCCAGCATTTT.

The chain links TRBV24-1 to TRBJ2-3, with 10 bases lining up with TRBD2. J was trimmed by 0 bases and V by 4 bases; bases with no gene match: 6. Germline V gene lookup returns CDR1 KGHDR and CDR2 SFDVKD. The CDR3 has 17 residues. The chain's CDR3 is CATSDAGLAASTDTQYF. In nucleotides, the CDR3 is TGTGCCACCAGTGACGCAGGACTAGCGGCTAGCACAGATACGCAGTATTTT.

The genes are TRBV4-2 and TRBJ1-2; D is unresolved. Germline V gene sequence: CDR1 LGHNA, CDR2 YNFKEQ. V was shortened by 5 bases and J by 5 bases, with 6 bases between the two germline ends. CDR3 length: 11 amino acids. The CDR3 DNA reads as TGTGCCAGCAGCTCCGGTTATGGCTACACCTTC. Translated: CASSSGYGYTF.

The CDR3 coding sequence is TGTGCCAGCAGCGTAGGAGGGACAGGGGAAGGCTACACCTTC. This gives the protein CASSVGGTGEGYTF. This chain connects TRBV9 to TRBJ1-2; 10 nucleotides line up with TRBD1. Germline CDR1 is SGDLS and CDR2 is YYNGEE. The CDR3 sequence is 14 residues long. V was pared by 0 bases and J by 8 bases, with 4 bases of the junction left unmatched.

The V and J genes are TRBV5-4 and TRBJ1-1; D remains ambiguous. V was clipped by 1 base and J by 3 bases, with 10 bases between them. Germline-derived CDR1 and CDR2 are SGHNT and YYREEE (reference sequence). The CDR3 runs to 14 residues. CDR3 bases: TGTGCCAGCAGCTTGCCAACGGTGGACACTGAAGCTTTCTTT. Translating it yields CASSLPTVDTEAFF.

The chain joins TRBV3-1 (or the pseudogene TRBV3-2) to TRBJ2-2; D is uncertain. The germline V and J ends were trimmed by 2 bases and 4 bases, with 8 bases remaining between them. This CDR3 is built from 14 residues. Germline V gene lookup returns CDR1 LGHDT and CDR2 YNNKEL (reference sequence). CDR3 bases: TGTGCCAGCAGCCAACGGGTGCGCACCGGGGAGCTGTTTTTT. It encodes CASSQRVRTGELFF.

The chain links TRBV3-1 (or the pseudogene TRBV3-2) to TRBJ2-1, with 11 bases aligning to TRBD2. The germline V gene encodes CDR1 LGHDT and CDR2 YNNKEL (reference sequence). Trimming at V came to 1 base and at J to 10 bases, leaving 9 bases not matched to a gene. The CDR3 covers 16 residues. The CDR3 here is CASSQGVGLAANEQFF. In DNA, the CDR3 is TGTGCCAGCAGCCAAGGTGTGGGACTAGCGGCGAACGAGCAGTTCTTC.

This sequence joins TRBV9 and TRBJ1-6, with TRBD1 matching over 9 bases. CDR1 and CDR2 (germline): SGDLS, YYNGEE. With 0 bases clipped from V and 6 bases from J, the junction kept 7 bases outside the gene matches. There are 17 residues in the CDR3. The CDR3 loop reads CASSVGTGDYRNSPLHF. The CDR3 nucleotides read TGTGCCAGCAGCGTAGGGACAGGGGATTATCGTAATTCACCCCTCCACTTT.